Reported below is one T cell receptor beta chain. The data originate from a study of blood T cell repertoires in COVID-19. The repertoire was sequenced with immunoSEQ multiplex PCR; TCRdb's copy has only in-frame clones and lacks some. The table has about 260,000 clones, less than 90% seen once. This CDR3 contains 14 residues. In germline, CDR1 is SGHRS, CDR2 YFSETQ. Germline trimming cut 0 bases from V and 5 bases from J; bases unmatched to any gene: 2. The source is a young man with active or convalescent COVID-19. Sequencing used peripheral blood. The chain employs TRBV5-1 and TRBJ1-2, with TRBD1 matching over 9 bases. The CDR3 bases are TGCGCCAGCAGCTTGGTGGGACAGGGTTATGGCTACACCTTC. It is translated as CASSLVGQGYGYTF.